The present entry profiles one T cell receptor (beta chain) with its context. The data originate from a study of blood T cells in healthy people across ages. The ends were cut back, 0 bases at V and 4 bases at J, with 13 bases in the middle. Looked up from germline, CDR1 is MNHEY and CDR2 is SMNVEV (reference sequence). This CDR3 has 16 residues. Primed by a sample-barcoded 5' primer and a J-beta primer mix, a second PCR proceeded for roughly 7 to 11 cycles. TCRdb independently ran MiXCR on the 5' RACE reads; one entry per CDR3 protein. The sample comprises fewer than 900,000 distinct CDR3 sequences, roughly two fifths of which are singletons, and around 20% rests with the top ten. Samples each yielded at least 5 micrograms of total RNA.

Source material: blood. The rearrangement joins TRBV27 to TRBJ2-1, with a possible D match to TRBD1 (5 bases). The receptor was isolated from a woman aged 55-69 years in good health. The CDR3 DNA sequence: TGTGCCAGCAGTTTATCGACATGGGGCAGTTACAATGAGCAGTTCTTC. Its protein product is CASSLSTWGSYNEQFF.